Below are 2 T cell receptor beta chains sequenced from a single sample in a study of cytomegalovirus exposure and HLA in healthy donors. In the PCR, 60 Vbeta and 13 Jbeta primers were used. Profiled with immunoSEQ multiplex PCR; TCRdb holds only in-frame clones, not every one. Its table lists approximately 110,000 clones. The source material was PBMCs. The source of these receptors is a man in his late teens or twenties in good health and CMV-seronegative.

The gene calls are TRBV7-9 and TRBJ2-3; 11 bases agree with TRBD2. Germline CDR1 and CDR2: SEHNR and FQNEAQ (reference sequence). This CDR3 spans 16 amino acids. The junction had 9 bases not matched to a gene; V was cut back by 5 bases and J by 5 bases. The CDR3 spells CASSPTSGSPEDTQYF. CDR3 nucleotide sequence: TGTGCCAGCAGCCCCACTAGCGGGAGTCCTGAAGATACGCAGTATTTT.

The genes are TRBV27 and TRBJ1-1; 9 bases align to TRBD1. This CDR3 contains 16 residues. The J segment lost 3 bases and the V segment lost 3 bases, leaving 8 bases of the junction unmatched. The germline V gene encodes CDR1 MNHEY and CDR2 SMNVEV (reference sequence). The CDR3 loop reads CASSLLPQGAYTEAFF. CDR3 DNA sequence: TGTGCCAGCAGTTTGCTACCACAGGGGGCATACACTGAAGCTTTCTTT.